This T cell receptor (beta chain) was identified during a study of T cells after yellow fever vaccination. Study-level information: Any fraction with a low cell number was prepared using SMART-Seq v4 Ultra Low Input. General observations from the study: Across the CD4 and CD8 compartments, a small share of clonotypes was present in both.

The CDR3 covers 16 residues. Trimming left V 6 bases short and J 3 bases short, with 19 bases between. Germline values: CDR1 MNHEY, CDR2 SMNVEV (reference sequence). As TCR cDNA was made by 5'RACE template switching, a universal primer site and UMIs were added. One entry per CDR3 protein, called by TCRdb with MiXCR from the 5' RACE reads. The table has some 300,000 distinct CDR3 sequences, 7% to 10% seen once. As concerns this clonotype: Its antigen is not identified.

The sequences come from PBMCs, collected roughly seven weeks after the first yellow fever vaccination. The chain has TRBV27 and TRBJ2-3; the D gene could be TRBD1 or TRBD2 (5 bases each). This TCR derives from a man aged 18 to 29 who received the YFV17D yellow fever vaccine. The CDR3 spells CASSRGEGRPTDTQYF. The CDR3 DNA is TGTGCCAGCAGCCGAGGGGAAGGGCGGCCGACAGATACGCAGTATTTT.